The sequence of this TCR beta chain was determined in a study of cytomegalovirus exposure and HLA in healthy donors. Study-level findings and limits: Later analysis suggested links between common viral pathogens and several top significant clusters. According to an earlier analysis, most TCR beta V segments yielded productive rearrangements about 87% or about 30% of the time. Across donors, presence/absence analyses took sequencing depth to be roughly uniform.

With 60 Vbeta and 13 Jbeta primers, the PCR was carried out. Here immunoSEQ multiplex PCR was the method, and the copy in TCRdb shows in-frame clones only, minus some. This sample has 55,000 to 75,000 clones, with around 87% found just once. A note on this clone: No antigen is known for it.

Germline-derived CDR1 and CDR2 are SGHRS and YFSETQ. Trimming stripped 4 bases from V and 4 bases from J, with 11 bases between. The CDR3 is made up of 13 amino acids. Sequencing used PBMCs. The chain recombines TRBV5-1 with TRBJ1-1; tentatively, D is TRBD1 (5 bases). This clonotype was sampled from a man younger than 35 in good health and CMV-seronegative. CDR3 residues: CASSPGFGTEAFF. CDR3 DNA sequence: TGCGCCAGCAGCCCAGGGTTTGGCACTGAAGCTTTCTTT.